This T cell receptor (beta chain) was sequenced in a study of T cell responses to AZD1222 COVID-19 vaccine. Only in-frame clones appear in the TCRdb table, and some are missing; sequencing was by immunoSEQ multiplex PCR. The repertoire holds some 110,000 clones, with 75% to 90% as singletons. V shed 3 bases and J shed 6 bases, with 9 bases lying between them. CDR1 is DFQATT, CDR2 SNEGSKA, per germline (reference sequence). The length of the CDR3 is 11 residues. The rearrangement links TRBV20-1 to TRBJ2-7, with D possibly being TRBD2 (5 bases). This receptor was identified in an adult in good health. Here the sequenced sample was peripheral blood, taken on day 0 of AZD1222 vaccination. In nucleotides, the CDR3 is TGCAGTGCTAGTCGGGGTACCGAGCAGTACTTC. It codes for CSASRGTEQYF.